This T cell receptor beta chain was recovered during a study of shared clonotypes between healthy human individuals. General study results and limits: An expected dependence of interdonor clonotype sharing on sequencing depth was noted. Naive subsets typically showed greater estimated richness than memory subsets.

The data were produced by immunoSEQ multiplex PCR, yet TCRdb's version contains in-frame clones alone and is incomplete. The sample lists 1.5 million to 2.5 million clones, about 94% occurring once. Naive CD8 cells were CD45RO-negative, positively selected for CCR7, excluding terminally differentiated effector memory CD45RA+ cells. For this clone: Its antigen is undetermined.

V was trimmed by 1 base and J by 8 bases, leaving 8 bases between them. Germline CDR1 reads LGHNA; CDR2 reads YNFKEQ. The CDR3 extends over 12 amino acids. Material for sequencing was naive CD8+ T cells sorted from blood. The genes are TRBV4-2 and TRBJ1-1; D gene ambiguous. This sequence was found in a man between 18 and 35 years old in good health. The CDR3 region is CASSQGSSEAFF. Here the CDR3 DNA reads TGTGCCAGCAGCCAAGGTTCATCCGAAGCTTTCTTT.